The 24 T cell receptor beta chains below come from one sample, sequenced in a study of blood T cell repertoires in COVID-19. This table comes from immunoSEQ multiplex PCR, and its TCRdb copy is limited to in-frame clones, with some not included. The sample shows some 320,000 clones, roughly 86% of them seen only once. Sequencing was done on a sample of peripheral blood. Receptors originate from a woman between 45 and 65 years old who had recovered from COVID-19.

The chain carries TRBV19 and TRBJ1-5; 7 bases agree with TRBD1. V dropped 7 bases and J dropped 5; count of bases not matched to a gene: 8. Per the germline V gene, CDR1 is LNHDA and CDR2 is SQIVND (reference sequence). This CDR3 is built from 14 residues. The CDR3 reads CASTPPDRDQPQHF. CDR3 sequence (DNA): TGTGCCAGTACCCCCCCCGACAGGGATCAGCCCCAGCATTTT.

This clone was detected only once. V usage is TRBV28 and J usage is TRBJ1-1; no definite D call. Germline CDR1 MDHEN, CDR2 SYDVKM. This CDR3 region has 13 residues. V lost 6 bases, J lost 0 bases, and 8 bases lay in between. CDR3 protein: CASRLVLNTEAFF. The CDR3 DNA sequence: TGTGCCAGCAGACTAGTCTTGAACACTGAAGCTTTCTTT.

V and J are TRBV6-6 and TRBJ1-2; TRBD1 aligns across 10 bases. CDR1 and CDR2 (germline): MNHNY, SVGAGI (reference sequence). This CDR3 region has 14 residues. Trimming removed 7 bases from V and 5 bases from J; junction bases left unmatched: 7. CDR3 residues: CASTRTGGGYGYTF. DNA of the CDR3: TGTGCCAGCACCCGGACAGGGGGTGGATATGGCTACACCTTC.

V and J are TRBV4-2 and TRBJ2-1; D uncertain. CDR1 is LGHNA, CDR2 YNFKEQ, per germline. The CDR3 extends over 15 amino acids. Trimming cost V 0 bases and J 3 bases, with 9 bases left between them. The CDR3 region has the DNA TGTGCCAGCAGCCAAGAGTATGGCAGCTACAATGAGCAGTTCTTC. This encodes CASSQEYGSYNEQFF.

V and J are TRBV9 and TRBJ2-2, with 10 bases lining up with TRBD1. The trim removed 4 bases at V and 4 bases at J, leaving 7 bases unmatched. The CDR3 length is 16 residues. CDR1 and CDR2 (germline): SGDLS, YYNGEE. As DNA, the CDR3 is TGTGCCAGCAGCCCCAGACAGGGGGCTAGCACCGGGGAGCTGTTTTTT. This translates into CASSPRQGASTGELFF. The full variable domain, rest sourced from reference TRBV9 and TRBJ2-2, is DSGVTQTPKHLITATGQRVTLRCSPRSGDLSVYWYQQSLDQGLQFLIQYYNGEERAKGNILERFSAQQFPDLHSELNLSSLELGDSALYFCASSPRQGASTGELFFGEGSRLTVL.

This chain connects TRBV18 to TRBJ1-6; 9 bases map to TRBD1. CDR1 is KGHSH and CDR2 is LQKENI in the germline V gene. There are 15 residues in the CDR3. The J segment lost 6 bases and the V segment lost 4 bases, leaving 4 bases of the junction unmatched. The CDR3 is CASSRGQGLNSPLHF. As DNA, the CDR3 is TGTGCCAGCTCACGGGGACAGGGACTTAATTCACCCCTCCACTTT. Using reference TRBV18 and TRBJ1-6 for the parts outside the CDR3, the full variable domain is NAGVMQNPRHLVRRRGQEARLRCSPMKGHSHVYWYRQLPEEGLKFMVYLQKENIIDESGMPKERFSAEFPKEGPSILRIQQVVRGDSAAYFCASSRGQGLNSPLHFGNGTRLTVT.

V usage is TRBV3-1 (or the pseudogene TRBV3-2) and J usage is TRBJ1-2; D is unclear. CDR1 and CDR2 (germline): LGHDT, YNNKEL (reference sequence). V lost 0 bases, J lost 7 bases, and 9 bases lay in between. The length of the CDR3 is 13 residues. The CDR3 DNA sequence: TGTGCCAGCAGCCAAGATCCCGCGTCTGGCTACACCTTC. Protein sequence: CASSQDPASGYTF.

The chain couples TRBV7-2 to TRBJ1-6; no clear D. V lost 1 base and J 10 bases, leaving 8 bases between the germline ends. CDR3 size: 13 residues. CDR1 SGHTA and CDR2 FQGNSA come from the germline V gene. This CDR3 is CASSLVAESPLHF. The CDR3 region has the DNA TGTGCCAGCAGCTTAGTAGCGGAATCACCCCTCCACTTT.

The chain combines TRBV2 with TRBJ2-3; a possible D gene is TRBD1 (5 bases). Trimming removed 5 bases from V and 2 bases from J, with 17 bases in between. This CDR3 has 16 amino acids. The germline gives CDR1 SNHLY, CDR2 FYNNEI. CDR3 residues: CASSPEQAVNTDTQYF. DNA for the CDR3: TGTGCCAGCAGTCCAGAACAGGCGGTAAACACAGATACGCAGTATTTT.

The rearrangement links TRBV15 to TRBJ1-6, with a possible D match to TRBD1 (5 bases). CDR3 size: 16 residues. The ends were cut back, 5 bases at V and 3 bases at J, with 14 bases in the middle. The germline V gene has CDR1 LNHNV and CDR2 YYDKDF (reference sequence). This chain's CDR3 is CATSSRTGGYNSPLHF. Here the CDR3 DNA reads TGTGCCACCAGCTCTCGAACCGGGGGCTATAATTCACCCCTCCACTTT.

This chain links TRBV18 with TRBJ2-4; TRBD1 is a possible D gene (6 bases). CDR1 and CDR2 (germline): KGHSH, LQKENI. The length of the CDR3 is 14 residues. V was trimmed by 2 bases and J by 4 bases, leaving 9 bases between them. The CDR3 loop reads CASSPGQPKNIQYF. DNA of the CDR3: TGTGCCAGCTCACCAGGACAGCCTAAAAACATTCAGTACTTC. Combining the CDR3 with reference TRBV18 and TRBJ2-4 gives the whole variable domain NAGVMQNPRHLVRRRGQEARLRCSPMKGHSHVYWYRQLPEEGLKFMVYLQKENIIDESGMPKERFSAEFPKEGPSILRIQQVVRGDSAAYFCASSPGQPKNIQYFGAGTRLSVL.

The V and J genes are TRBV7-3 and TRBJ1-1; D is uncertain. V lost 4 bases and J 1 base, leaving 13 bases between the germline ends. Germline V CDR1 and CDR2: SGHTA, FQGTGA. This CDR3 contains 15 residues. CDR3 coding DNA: TGTGCCAGCAGCTCCTCCGATAGCCCGAACACTGAAGCTTTCTTT. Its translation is CASSSSDSPNTEAFF.

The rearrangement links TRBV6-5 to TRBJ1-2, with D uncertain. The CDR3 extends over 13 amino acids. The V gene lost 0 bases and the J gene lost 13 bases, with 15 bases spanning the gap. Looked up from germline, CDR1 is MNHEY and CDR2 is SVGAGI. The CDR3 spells CASSYSKYLEGTF. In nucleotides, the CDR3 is TGTGCCAGCAGTTACTCGAAGTATCTTGAGGGCACCTTC.

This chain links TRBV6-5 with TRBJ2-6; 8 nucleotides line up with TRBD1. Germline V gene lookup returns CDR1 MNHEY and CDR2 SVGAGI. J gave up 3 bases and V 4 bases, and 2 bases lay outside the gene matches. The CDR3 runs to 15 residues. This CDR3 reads CASSSQGVGANVLTF. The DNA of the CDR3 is TGTGCCAGCAGTTCACAGGGGGTTGGGGCCAACGTCCTGACTTTC.

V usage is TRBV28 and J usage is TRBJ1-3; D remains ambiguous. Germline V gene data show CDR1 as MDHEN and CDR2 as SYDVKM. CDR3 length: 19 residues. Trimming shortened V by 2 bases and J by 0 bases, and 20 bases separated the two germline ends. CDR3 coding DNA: TGTGCCAGCAGTTTAGGTTTTGGAACGGGAGGGAGCTCTGGAAACACCATATATTTT. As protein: CASSLGFGTGGSSGNTIYF.

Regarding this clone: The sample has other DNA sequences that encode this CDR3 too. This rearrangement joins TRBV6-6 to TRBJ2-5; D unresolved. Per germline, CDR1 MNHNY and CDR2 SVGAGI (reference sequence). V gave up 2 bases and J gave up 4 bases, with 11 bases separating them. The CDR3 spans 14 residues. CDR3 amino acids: CASSYGQVGETQYF. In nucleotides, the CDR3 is TGTGCCAGCAGTTACGGCCAGGTGGGAGAGACCCAGTACTTC.

DNA of the CDR3: TGTGCCAGCAGTCGCTTAACTAGCGGGAGTTACTCCGAGCAGTACTTC. Translation gives CASSRLTSGSYSEQYF. V gene TRBV6-2 or TRBV6-3 combines with J gene TRBJ2-7; 11 nucleotides align to TRBD2. V trimming: 5 bases; J trimming: 6 bases; junction bases outside the gene matches: 12. The CDR3 consists of 16 residues. The germline gives CDR1 MNHEY, CDR2 SVGEGT.

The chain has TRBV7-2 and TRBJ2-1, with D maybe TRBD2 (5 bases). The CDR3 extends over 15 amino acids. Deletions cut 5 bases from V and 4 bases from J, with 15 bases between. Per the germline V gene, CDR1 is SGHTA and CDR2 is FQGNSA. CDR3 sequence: CASSPMIGGYNEQFF. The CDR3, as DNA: TGTGCCAGCAGCCCCATGATCGGCGGGTACAATGAGCAGTTCTTC.

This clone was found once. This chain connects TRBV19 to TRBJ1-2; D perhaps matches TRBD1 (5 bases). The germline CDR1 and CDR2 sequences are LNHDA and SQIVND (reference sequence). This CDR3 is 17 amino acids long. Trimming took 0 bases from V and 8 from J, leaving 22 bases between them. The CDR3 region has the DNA TGTGCCAGTAGTATAGATCCTCAGATCCCCGGGGGAGGGGGCTACACCTTC. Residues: CASSIDPQIPGGGGYTF. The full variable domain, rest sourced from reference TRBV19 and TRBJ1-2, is DGGITQSPKYLFRKEGQNVTLSCEQNLNHDAMYWYRQDPGQGLRLIYYSQIVNDFQKGDIAEGYSVSREKKESFPLTVTSAQKNPTAFYLCASSIDPQIPGGGGYTFGSGTRLTVV.

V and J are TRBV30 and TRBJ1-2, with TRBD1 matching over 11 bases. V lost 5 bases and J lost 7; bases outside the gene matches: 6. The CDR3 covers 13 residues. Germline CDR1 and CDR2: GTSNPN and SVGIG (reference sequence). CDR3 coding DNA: TGTGCCTGGCGGACAGGGGGCCGAACTGGCTACACCTTC. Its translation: CAWRTGGRTGYTF. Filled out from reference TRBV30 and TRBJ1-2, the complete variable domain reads SQTIHQWPATLVQPVGSPLSLECTVEGTSNPNLYWYRQAAGRGLQLLFYSVGIGQISSEVPQNLSASRPQDRQFILSSKKLLLSDSGFYLCAWRTGGRTGYTFGSGTRLTVV.

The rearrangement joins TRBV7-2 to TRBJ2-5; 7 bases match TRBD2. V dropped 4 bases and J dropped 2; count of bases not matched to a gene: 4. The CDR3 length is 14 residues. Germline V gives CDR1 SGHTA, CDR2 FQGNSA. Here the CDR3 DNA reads TGTGCCAGCAGCTCGTCTAGCGGTCAAGAGACCCAGTACTTC. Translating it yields CASSSSSGQETQYF.

The CDR3 is CSASVLPLTYSNQPQHF. Written as DNA, the CDR3 is TGCAGTGCTAGTGTCCTCCCCCTTACTTATAGCAATCAGCCCCAGCATTTT. The J gene is TRBJ1-5, the V gene TRBV20-1; D gene ambiguous. Trimming left V 3 bases short and J 0 bases short, with 18 bases between. The CDR3 covers 17 residues. CDR1 DFQATT and CDR2 SNEGSKA come from the germline V gene (reference sequence).

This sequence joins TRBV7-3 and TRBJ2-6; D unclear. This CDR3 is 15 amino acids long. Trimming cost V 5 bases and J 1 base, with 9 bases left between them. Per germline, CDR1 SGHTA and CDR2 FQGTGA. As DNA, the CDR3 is TGTGCCAGCAGCCAACAGAGATCTGGGGCCAACGTCCTGACTTTC. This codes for CASSQQRSGANVLTF.

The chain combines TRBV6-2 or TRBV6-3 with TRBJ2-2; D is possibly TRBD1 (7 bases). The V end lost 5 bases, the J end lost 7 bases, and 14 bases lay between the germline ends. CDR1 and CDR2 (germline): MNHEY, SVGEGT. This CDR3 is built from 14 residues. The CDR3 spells CASSTTRQGGELFF. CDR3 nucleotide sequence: TGTGCCAGCAGTACGACTAGACAGGGCGGGGAGCTGTTTTTT.